This TCR beta chain appears in the sequencing data of a study of cytomegalovirus exposure and HLA in healthy donors (TCRdb year 2017). Describing the broader study: An earlier analysis of 587 of the donors reported about 280 Gb of sequence data and 95 million to 120 million unique TCR beta sequences obtained from some 200 million T cells. All discovery cohort repertoires had been generated on a single sequencing platform. Among 350 to 400 genotyped donors of the cohort, an average of around 240,000 unique TCR beta nucleotide sequences were sequenced per donor, roughly 20% of them non-productive. Genome-wide SNP genotypes for about 55% of the roughly 670 donors were used in a later genetic analysis, which treated that subset as a discovery cohort. HLA typing included class I and class II loci at four-digit resolution. Roughly five DR-DQ haplotypes were treated as single units for association and clustering because of strong linkage in the cohort. The T cell repertoires of 666 subjects were profiled by immunosequencing and related to cytomegalovirus serostatus. Donor age, sex, ethnicity and CMV serostatus were collected together with the repertoire data. Typing coverage varied by locus: roughly 629-630 donors for A, B, C, DRB1 and DQB1; roughly 500 for DQA1; around 570 for DPA1; roughly 470 for DPB1. The genetic ancestry cluster associated with self-reported Caucasian donors included about four fifths of the roughly 410 genotyped donors. In an earlier analysis of a few hundred of the donors, high-throughput TCR beta sequencing was used to judge whether each TCR beta V gene segment behaved as functional or pseudogenic. To predict cytomegalovirus infection status, the study combined high-throughput TCR immunosequencing, statistical association of individual TCRs with disease status, and machine learning. To study patterns of TCR occurrence, a later analysis re-analyzed previously published TCR beta repertoires from more than 550 donors and added high-resolution HLA genotyping. An early release that covered about 600 HLA-typed donors contained approximately 290 gigabases of sequencing data and around 80 million unique TCR sequences. A separate validation cohort of over 95 different subjects was used in addition to the roughly 720-subject first cohort. The study aimed to test whether signatures of past pathogen exposure could be identified by cataloging public T cell receptors. In the later analysis, no new phenotypic data were used to find candidate immune exposures; instead, reliance was placed on TCR beta sequences and their occurrence across donors. Summary of the overall study and its limitations: Immune exposure information for the cohort was limited to CMV serostatus. Linkage disequilibrium might explain the correlated functional status among segregating V segments, but an unknown experimental factor could not be excluded. When HLA alleles, especially DR and DQ, strongly co-occurred, TCR associations were difficult to assign to individual alleles. It was suggested by the authors that the approach could potentially be generalized to other disease states and immunological phenotypes. In vitro tests confirmed that a few of the cytomegalovirus-associated TCR beta chains recognize cytomegalovirus antigens. In an earlier analysis of roughly 500 of the donors, most TCR beta V segments appeared in productive rearrangements about 87% or about 30% of the time, broadly matching IMGT annotations. In a later analysis, HLA-associated TCR beta chains showed more clonal expansion and lower generation probabilities than non-associated chains that were equally common. The earlier analysis of almost 600 of the donors excluded around 17 rarely observed V segments, including chromosome 9 orphons, because counts were too low. V-gene and J-gene trimming of TCR beta chains was associated with a missense DCLRE1C variant in a later genetic analysis, and the association was replicated in an independent cohort. According to a later analysis, TCR association rates differed among HLA loci, with DRB1 alleles showing the most associated TCRs and HLA-C alleles showing the fewest. In both the original and validation cohorts, the classifier was reported to diagnose cytomegalovirus status with high specificity and sensitivity. The study gave a list of about 160 TCR beta chains associated with cytomegalovirus. Across donors, most TCR sequences were observed very rarely, whereas some public TCRs were present in many individuals. A further reported finding was that TCR beta sequences accurately predicted the HLA-A and HLA-B alleles for most subjects in the first cohort. At a false discovery rate of 0.05, a later analysis linked some 17,000 TCR beta sequences to specific HLA alleles. A later analysis found that most CMV-associated TCR beta chains appeared HLA-restricted, with HLA associations seemingly driven largely by CMV exposure. Because HLA typing was missing for some donors at each locus, association tests included only the typed subset. According to a later analysis, parvovirus B19, influenza, CMV and Epstein-Barr virus appeared linked to several top co-occurrence clusters. Only TCR beta chains were sequenced in this cohort, and the absence of alpha or paired-chain data limited detectable features. Presence/absence analyses assumed roughly uniform sequencing depth across donors, an assumption that may not hold. Some IMGT-functional V segments, including TRBV6-2 and TRBV6-3, could not be distinguished by the 87-base-pair reads and were therefore excluded. A cluster of highly shared sequence variants was judged likely to be a technical artifact of the sequencing pipeline. Compared with the approximately 670-donor mean, donors in an Asian-associated ancestry cluster had fewer N-insertions in productive TCRs, according to a later genetic analysis.

In total, 600 or so healthy bone marrow donors made up the cohort. At the time of sampling, all cohort members were nominally healthy, though unrecorded immune exposures were likely present. The donor tested CMV seronegative, placing the donor among the 350 to 400 seronegative members of the cohort. A peripheral blood sample was provided by each donor, and peripheral blood mononuclear cells were used for TCR beta sequencing. Genomic DNA was extracted from the blood cell samples with the Qiagen DNeasy Blood Extraction Kit. The library was produced with the immunoSEQ multiplex PCR assay. For the multiplex PCR, a mixture combining 60 forward primers for TCR Vbeta segments and 13 reverse primers for TCR Jbeta segments was used. Amplification of the CDR3 region of rearranged TCR beta genes was performed with a multiplex PCR assay on genomic DNA. On the Illumina HiSeq System, the amplified TCR beta libraries were sequenced as 87-base-pair reads. Regarding the original processing steps: A later analysis counted 75 million to 100 million unique TCR beta chains across the 666 repertoires, and roughly 10 million of these chains were shared by at least two donors. Raw reads were error-corrected and collapsed into unique sequences by a nearest-neighbor algorithm in which closely related sequences were merged to remove PCR and sequencing errors. To assign V, D and J gene segments, CDR3 sequences were aligned to IMGT reference sequences. For a sequence to be retained, at least a six-nucleotide match to both a V gene segment and a J gene segment was required. A rearrangement counted as productive if the CDR3 had no stop codons and remained in frame with V and J, and every other rearrangement counted as non-productive. CDR3 was defined according to IMGT convention as the region running from the second conserved V-encoded cysteine to the conserved J-encoded phenylalanine. In an earlier analysis of more than 550 of the donors, sequences lacking an unambiguous match to a single V gene segment were excluded. In an earlier analysis of 587 of the donors, V segments were called functional above 56.7% productive rearrangements and were called segregating when the between-donor standard deviation exceeded 5%. A statistical classification framework was built to diagnose cytomegalovirus status from the catalog of TCR beta chain sequences. V and J gene assignment, in a later analysis, came from comparing TCR nucleotide sequences with IMGT/GENE-DB human TR gene sequences. Using the TCRdist pipeline, a later analysis assigned CDR3 sequences along with most-parsimonious VDJ recombination scenarios. In a later analysis, every TCR beta chain was defined by the combination of its CDR3 amino acid sequence and its V-gene family, and reads without a unique V-gene family were dropped. In a later analysis, 500 to 700 highly shared, low-generation-probability nucleotide sequences were removed to address suspected cross-contamination and a sequencing artifact. In a later analysis, a clonal expansion index for each public chain was calculated from normalized within-repertoire ranks of inferred template counts. In a later analysis, generation probabilities were computed with a VDJ recombination model fitted to out-of-frame rearrangements, and the resulting probabilities were checked against IGoR. A later analysis scored TCR-TCR, TCR-HLA and TCR-CMV co-occurrence with hypergeometric tests, applying a repertoire-size bias correction to TCR pairs. A later analysis estimated false discovery rates by permuting HLA or CMV assignments 20 times. In a later analysis, co-occurring TCRs were grouped with DBSCAN, and TCRdist sequence similarity was added when clustering was performed within HLA-allele-positive subsets. For co-occurrence clustering, repertoires with fewer than 30,000 or more than 120,000 public chains were excluded, along with a handful of repertoires with anomalous nucleotide sharing. TCRdb's version of the immuneACCESS table is confined to in-frame rearrangements and falls short of the full clone set. An unresolved V gene accounts for under half of the shortfall where checked; the remainder is of unknown origin. V, J and clone size were drawn from that table, and D and trimming were deduced from the DNA. The sample table records 180,000 or so clones; 82% of these occur just once. The leading ten clones occupy over 1.5% of the sample.

The CDR3 starts with the cysteine, ends with the phenylalanine, and has 13 residues. The CDR3 DNA has 39 bases and is translated from base 1. V drops 8 bases and J drops 0 bases, leaving 8 bases in between. CDR1 is given as MDHEN and CDR2 as SYDVKM, both from the germline V gene. Of note for this clone: This receptor's antigen is unknown. It has no much larger one-base neighbor in the sample; base qualities were not kept.

Sequencing input: PBMCs. Rearrangement joined TRBV28 to TRBJ2-1; the D gene identity is not certain. The receptor was isolated from a man aged 40-55 years in good health and CMV-seronegative. The DNA reads TGTGCCAGCTCTGGCGGCTCCTACAATGAGCAGTTCTTC. It translates to CASSGGSYNEQFF.